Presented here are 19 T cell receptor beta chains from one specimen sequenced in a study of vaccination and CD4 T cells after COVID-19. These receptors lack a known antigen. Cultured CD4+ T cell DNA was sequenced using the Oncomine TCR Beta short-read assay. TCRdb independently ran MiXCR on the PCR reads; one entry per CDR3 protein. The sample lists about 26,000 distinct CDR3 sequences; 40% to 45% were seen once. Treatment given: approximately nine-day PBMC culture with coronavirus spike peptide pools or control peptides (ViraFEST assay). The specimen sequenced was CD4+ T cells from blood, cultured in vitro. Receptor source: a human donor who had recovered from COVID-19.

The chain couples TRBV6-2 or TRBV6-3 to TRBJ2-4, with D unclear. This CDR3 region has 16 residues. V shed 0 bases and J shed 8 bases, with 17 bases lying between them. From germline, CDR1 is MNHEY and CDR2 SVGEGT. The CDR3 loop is CASSYSSRQTHDIQYF. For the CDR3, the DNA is TGTGCCAGCAGTTACTCGAGTAGGCAGACCCATGACATTCAGTACTTC.

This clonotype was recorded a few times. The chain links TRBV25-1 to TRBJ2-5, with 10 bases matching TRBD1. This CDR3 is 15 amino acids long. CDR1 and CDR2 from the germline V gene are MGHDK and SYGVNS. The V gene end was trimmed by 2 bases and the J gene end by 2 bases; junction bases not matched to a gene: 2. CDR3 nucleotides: TGTGCCAGCAGTGAACCGGGACAGGGGCAAGAGACCCAGTACTTC. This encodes CASSEPGQGQETQYF.

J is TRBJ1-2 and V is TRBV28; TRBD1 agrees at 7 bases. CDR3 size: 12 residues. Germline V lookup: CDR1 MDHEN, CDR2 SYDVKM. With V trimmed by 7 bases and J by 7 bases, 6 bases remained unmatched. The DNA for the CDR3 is TGTGCCAGCAAAACAGGGGTGGGTGGCTACACCTTC. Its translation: CASKTGVGGYTF.

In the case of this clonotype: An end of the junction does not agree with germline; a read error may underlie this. CDR3 coding DNA: TGTGCCAGCAGTTTAGATGGACAGGGGGCGGACAGGAGTTTT. Translated, it gives CASSLDGQGADRSF. The chain joins TRBV12-3 or TRBV12-4 to TRBJ1-4; 11 bases agree with TRBD1. The CDR3 consists of 14 residues.

CDR3 residues: CSARAGTGHEKLFF. The CDR3 region has the DNA TGCAGTGCTAGAGCTGGGACAGGGCACGAAAAACTGTTTTTT. J is TRBJ1-4 and V is TRBV20-1; TRBD1 aligns across 9 bases. CDR1 DFQATT and CDR2 SNEGSKA come from the germline V gene (reference sequence). After removal of 1 base from V and 8 bases from J, the junction contained 5 bases not matched to a gene. The CDR3 runs 14 residues.

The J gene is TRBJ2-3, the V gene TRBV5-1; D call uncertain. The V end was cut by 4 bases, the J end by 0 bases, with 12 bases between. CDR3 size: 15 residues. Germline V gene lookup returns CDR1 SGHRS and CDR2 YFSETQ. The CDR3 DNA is TGCGCCAGCAGCCCGTCGCCATCAAGCACAGATACGCAGTATTTT. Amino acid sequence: CASSPSPSSTDTQYF.

The CDR3 DNA sequence: TGTGCCAGCAGTCGCGTCGGCGGGACCTACGAGCAGTACTTC. Amino acid sequence: CASSRVGGTYEQYF. This chain links TRBV6-2 or TRBV6-3 with TRBJ2-7, with TRBD2 as a possible D gene (6 bases). Trimming shortened V by 5 bases and J by 2 bases, and 13 bases separated the two germline ends. The germline V gene has CDR1 MNHEY and CDR2 SVGEGT. CDR3 length equals 14 residues.

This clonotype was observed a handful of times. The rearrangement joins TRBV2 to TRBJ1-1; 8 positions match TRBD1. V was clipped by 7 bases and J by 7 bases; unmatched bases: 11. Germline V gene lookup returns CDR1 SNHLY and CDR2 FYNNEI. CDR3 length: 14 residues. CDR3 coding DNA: TGTGCCAGCATGCGAGGACAGGGAGGGATTGAAGCTTTCTTT. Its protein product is CASMRGQGGIEAFF.

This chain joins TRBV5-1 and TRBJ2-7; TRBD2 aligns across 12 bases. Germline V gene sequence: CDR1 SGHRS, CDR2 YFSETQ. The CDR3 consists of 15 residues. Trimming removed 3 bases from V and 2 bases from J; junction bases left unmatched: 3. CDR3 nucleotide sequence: TGCGCCAGCAGCTACTGGACTAGCGGGGCCTACGAGCAGTACTTC. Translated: CASSYWTSGAYEQYF.

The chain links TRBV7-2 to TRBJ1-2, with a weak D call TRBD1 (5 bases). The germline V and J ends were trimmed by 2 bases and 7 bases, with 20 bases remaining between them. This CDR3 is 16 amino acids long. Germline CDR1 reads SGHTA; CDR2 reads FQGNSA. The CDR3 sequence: CASSLSVVVEGSGYTF. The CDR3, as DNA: TGTGCCAGCAGCTTATCGGTAGTTGTGGAGGGGTCTGGCTACACCTTC.

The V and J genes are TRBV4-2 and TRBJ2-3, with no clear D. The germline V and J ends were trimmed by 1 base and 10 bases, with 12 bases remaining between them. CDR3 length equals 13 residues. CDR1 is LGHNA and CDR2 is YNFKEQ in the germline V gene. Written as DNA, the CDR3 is TGTGCCAGCAGCCAAGGGGTTGGACGGGCGCAGTATTTT. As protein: CASSQGVGRAQYF.

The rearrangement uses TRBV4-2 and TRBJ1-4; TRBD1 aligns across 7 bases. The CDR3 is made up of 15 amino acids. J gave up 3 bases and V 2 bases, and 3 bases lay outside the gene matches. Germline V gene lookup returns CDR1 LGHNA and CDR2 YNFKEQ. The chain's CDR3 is CASSQLGTANEKLFF. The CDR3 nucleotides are TGTGCCAGCAGCCAACTCGGGACAGCTAATGAAAAACTGTTTTTT.

The CDR3 region is CSARDFAGRPGANVLTF. The CDR3, as DNA: TGCAGTGCTAGAGATTTCGCAGGGCGGCCCGGGGCCAACGTCCTGACTTTC. The chain links TRBV20-1 to TRBJ2-6; D possibly corresponds to TRBD1 (5 bases). V was shortened by 0 bases and J by 4 bases, with 16 bases between the two germline ends. Looked up from germline, CDR1 is DFQATT and CDR2 is SNEGSKA (reference sequence). The CDR3 covers 17 residues.

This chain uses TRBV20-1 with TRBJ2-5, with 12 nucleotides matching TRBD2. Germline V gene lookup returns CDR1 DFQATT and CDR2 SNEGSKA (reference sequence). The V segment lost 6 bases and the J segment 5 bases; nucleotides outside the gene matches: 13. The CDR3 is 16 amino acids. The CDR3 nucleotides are TGCAGTGCAACGATCTCTAGCGGGGGGGCCCAGGAGACCCAGTACTTC. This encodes CSATISSGGAQETQYF.

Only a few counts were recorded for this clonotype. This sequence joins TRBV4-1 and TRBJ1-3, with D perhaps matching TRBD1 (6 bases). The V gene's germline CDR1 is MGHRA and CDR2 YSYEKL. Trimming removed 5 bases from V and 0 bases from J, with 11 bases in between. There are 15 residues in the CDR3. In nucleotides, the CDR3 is TGCGCCAGCAGCTCGTGGACAGCCTCTGGAAACACCATATATTTT. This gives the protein CASSSWTASGNTIYF.

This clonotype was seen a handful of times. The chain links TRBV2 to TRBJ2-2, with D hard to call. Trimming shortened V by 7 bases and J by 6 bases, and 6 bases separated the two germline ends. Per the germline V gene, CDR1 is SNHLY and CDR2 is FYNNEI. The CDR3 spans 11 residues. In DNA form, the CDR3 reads TGTGCCAGCATGAGTGCCGGGGAGCTGTTTTTT. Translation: CASMSAGELFF.

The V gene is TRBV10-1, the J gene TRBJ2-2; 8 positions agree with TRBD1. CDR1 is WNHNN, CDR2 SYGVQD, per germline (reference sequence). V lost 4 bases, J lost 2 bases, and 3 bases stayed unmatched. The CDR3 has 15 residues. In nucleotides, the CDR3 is TGCGCCAGCAGTGCGGACAGGGCAAACACCGGGGAGCTGTTTTTT. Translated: CASSADRANTGELFF.

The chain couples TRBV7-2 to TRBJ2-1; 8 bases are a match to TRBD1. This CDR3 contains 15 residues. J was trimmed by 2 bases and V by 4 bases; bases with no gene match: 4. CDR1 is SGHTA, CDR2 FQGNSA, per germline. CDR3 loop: CASSCDRGTYNEQFF. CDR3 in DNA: TGTGCCAGCAGCTGCGACAGGGGCACCTACAATGAGCAGTTCTTC.

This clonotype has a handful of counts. Written as DNA, the CDR3 is TGTGCCAGCAGTCCACCAGCGGGAGTAAAGACCCAGTACTTC. Translation gives CASSPPAGVKTQYF. The chain uses TRBV12-3 or TRBV12-4 and TRBJ2-5; 8 bases fit TRBD2. V gave up 5 bases and J gave up 6 bases; unmatched junction bases: 8. CDR3 size: 14 residues.